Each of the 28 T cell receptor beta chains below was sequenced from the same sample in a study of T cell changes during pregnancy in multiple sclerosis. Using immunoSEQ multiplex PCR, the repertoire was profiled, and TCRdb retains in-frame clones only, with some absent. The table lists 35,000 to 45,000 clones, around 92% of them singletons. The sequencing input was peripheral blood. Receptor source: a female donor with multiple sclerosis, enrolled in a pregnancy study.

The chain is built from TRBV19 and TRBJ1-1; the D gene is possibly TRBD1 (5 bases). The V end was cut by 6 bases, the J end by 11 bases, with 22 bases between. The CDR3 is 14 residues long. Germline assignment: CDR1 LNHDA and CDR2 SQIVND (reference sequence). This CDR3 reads CASRGDVYILKAFF. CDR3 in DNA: TGTGCCAGTAGAGGGGACGTCTATATCCTGAAGGCTTTCTTT.

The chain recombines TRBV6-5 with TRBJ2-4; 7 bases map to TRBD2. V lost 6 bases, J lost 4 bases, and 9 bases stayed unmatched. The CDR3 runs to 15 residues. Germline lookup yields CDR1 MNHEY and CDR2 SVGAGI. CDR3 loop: CASSNGREWKNIQYF. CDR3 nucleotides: TGTGCCAGCAGCAACGGGCGGGAGTGGAAAAACATTCAGTACTTC.

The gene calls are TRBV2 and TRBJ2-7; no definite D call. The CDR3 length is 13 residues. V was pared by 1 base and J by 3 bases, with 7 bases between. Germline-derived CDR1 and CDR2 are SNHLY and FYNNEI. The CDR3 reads CASSEDRYYEQYF. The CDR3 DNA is TGTGCCAGCAGTGAAGACAGATACTACGAGCAGTACTTC.

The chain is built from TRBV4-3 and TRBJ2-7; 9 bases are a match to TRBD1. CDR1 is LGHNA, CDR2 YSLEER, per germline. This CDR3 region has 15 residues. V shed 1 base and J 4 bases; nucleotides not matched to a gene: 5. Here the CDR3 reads CASSQADRGDYEQYF. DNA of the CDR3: TGCGCCAGCAGCCAAGCCGACAGGGGGGATTACGAGCAGTACTTC.

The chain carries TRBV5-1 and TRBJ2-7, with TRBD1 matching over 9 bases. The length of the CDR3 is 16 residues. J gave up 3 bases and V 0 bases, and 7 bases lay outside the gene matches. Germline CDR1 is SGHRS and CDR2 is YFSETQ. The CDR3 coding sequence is TGCGCCAGCAGCTTGGTTTTAGGGACAGGGAACTACGAGCAGTACTTC. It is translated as CASSLVLGTGNYEQYF.

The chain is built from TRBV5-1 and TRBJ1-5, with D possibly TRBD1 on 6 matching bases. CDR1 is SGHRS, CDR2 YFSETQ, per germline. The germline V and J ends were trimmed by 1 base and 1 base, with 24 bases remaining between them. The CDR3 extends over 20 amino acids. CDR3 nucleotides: TGCGCCAGCAGCTTGTGGGACATAGGCAAGGGCAAGGGAAGCAATCAGCCCCAGCATTTT. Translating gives CASSLWDIGKGKGSNQPQHF.

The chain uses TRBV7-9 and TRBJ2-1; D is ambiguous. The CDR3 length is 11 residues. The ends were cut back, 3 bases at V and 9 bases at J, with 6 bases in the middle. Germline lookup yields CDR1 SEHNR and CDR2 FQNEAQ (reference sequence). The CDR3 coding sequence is TGTGCCAGCAGCTTTTTAGGTGAGCAGTTCTTC. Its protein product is CASSFLGEQFF.

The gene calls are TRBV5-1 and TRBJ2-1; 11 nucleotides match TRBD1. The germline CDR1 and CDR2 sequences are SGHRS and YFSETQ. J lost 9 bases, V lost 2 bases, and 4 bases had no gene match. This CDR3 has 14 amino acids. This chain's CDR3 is CASSLGTGGFEQFF. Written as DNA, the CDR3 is TGCGCCAGCAGCTTAGGGACAGGGGGTTTTGAGCAGTTCTTC. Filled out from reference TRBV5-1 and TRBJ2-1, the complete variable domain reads KAGVTQTPRYLIKTRGQQVTLSCSPISGHRSVSWYQQTPGQGLQFLFEYFSETQRNKGNFPGRFSGRQFSNSRSEMNVSTLELGDSALYLCASSLGTGGFEQFFGPGTRLTVL.

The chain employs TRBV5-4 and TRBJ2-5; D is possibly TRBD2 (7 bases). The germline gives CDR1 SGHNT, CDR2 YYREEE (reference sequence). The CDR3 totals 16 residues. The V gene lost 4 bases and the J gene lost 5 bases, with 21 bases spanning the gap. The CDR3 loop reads CASSPDGRGQGETQYF. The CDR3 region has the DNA TGTGCCAGCAGCCCCGACGGGCGGGGGCAGGGGGAGACCCAGTACTTC. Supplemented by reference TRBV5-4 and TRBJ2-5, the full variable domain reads ETGVTQSPTHLIKTRGQQVTLRCSSQSGHNTVSWYQQALGQGPQFIFQYYREEENGRGNFPPRFSGLQFPNYSSELNVNALELDDSALYLCASSPDGRGQGETQYFGPGTRLLVL.

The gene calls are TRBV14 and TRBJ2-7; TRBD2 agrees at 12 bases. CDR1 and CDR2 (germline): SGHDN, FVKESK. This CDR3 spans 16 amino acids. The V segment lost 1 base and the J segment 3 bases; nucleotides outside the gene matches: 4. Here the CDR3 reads CASSQVTSGRIYEQYF. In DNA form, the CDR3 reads TGTGCCAGCAGCCAAGTAACTAGCGGGAGGATCTACGAGCAGTACTTC.

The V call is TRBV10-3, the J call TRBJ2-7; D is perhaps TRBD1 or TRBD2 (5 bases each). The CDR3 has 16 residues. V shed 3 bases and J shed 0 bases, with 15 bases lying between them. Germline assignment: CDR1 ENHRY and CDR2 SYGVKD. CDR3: CAISENRDRSSYEQYF. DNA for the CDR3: TGTGCCATCAGTGAAAACCGGGACCGAAGCTCCTACGAGCAGTACTTC.

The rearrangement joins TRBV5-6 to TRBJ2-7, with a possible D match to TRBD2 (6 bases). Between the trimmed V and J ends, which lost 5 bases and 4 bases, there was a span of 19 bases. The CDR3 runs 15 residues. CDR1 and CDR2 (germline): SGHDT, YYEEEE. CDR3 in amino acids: CASRPSWAGWYEQYF. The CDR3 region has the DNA TGTGCCAGCAGACCAAGTTGGGCGGGATGGTACGAGCAGTACTTC.

The CDR3 reads CASSRGQSGANVLTF. CDR3 nucleotides: TGTGCCAGTAGTAGAGGACAGTCTGGGGCCAACGTCCTGACTTTC. This chain joins TRBV19 and TRBJ2-6, with a tentative D call TRBD1 (6 bases). V dropped 4 bases and J dropped 1 base, with 8 bases sitting between them. Germline lookup yields CDR1 LNHDA and CDR2 SQIVND (reference sequence). The CDR3 is 15 amino acids.

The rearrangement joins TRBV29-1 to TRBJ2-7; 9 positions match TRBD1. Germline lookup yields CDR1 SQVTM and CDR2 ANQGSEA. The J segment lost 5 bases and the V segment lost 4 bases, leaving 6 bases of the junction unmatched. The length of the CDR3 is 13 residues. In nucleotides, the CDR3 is TGCAGCGTTGGACGGACAGGGGCCGACGAGCAGTACTTC. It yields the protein CSVGRTGADEQYF.

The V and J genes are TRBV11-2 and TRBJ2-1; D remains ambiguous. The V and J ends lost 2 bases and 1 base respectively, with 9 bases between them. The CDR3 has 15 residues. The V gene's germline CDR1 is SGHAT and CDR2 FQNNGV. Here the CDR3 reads CASSLNGGSYNEQFF. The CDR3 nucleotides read TGTGCCAGCAGCTTAAATGGCGGTTCCTACAATGAGCAGTTCTTC.

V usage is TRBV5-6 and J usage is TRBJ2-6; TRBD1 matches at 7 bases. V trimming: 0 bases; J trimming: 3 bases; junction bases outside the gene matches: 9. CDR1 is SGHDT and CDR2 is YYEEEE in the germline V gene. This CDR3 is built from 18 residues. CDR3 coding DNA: TGTGCCAGCAGCTTGGTTGCCGAGGGGGCGCTTGGGGCCAACGTCCTGACTTTC. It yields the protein CASSLVAEGALGANVLTF.

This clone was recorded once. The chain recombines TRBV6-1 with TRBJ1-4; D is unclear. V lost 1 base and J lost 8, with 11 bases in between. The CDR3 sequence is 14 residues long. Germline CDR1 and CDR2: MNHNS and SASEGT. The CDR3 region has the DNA TGTGCCAGCAGTGAAGTTTTGGGAATAGAAAAACTGTTTTTT. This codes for CASSEVLGIEKLFF.

The CDR3 DNA reads as TGTGCCAGCAGCTTAGGAGGGAGGGCCCCCCACACAGATACGCAGTATTTT. It codes for CASSLGGRAPHTDTQYF. J is TRBJ2-3 and V is TRBV13; 7 nucleotides align to TRBD2. V trimming: 0 bases; J trimming: 2 bases; junction bases outside the gene matches: 8. Per germline, CDR1 PRHDT and CDR2 FYEKMQ (reference sequence). The CDR3 has 17 residues.

CDR3 residues: CASSVGLAGGETQYF. The CDR3 DNA reads as TGTGCCAGCAGCGTAGGGCTAGCGGGAGGTGAGACCCAGTACTTC. The chain combines TRBV9 with TRBJ2-5; TRBD2 matches at 11 bases. CDR1 is SGDLS, CDR2 YYNGEE, per germline. V was pared by 0 bases and J by 5 bases, with 3 bases of the junction left unmatched. This CDR3 region has 15 residues.

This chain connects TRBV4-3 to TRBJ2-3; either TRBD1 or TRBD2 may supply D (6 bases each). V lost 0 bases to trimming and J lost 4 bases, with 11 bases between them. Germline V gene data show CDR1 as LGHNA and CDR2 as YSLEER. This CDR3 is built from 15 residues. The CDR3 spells CASSQEGGGPDTQYF. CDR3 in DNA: TGCGCCAGCAGCCAAGAGGGGGGCGGACCAGATACGCAGTATTTT.

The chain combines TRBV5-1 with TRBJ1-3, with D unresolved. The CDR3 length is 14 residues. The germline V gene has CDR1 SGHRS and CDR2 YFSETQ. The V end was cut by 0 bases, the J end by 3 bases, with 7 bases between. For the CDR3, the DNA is TGCGCCAGCAGCTTGGGAGGGATTGGAAACACCATATATTTT. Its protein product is CASSLGGIGNTIYF.

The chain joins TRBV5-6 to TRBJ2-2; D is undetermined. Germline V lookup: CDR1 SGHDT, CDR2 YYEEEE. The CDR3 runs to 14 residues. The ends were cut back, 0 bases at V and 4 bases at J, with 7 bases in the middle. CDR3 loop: CASSLGHITGELFF. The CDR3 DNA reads TGTGCCAGCAGCTTGGGGCACATCACCGGGGAGCTGTTTTTT.

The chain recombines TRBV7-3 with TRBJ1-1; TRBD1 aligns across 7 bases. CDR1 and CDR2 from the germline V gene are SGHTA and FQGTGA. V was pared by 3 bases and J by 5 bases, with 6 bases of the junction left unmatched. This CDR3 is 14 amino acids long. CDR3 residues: CASSLTGSDTEAFF. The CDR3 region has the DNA TGTGCCAGCAGCTTGACAGGGTCGGATACTGAAGCTTTCTTT.

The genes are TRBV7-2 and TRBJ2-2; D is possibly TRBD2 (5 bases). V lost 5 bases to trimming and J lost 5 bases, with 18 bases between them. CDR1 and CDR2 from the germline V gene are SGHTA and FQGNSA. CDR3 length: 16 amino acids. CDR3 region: CASSRREGSVTGELFF. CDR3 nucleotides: TGTGCCAGCAGCCGTCGGGAAGGTAGTGTGACCGGGGAGCTGTTTTTT.

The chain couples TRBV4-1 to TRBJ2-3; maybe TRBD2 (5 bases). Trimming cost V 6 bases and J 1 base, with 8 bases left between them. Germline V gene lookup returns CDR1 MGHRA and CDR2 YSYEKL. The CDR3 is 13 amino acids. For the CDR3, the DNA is TGCGCCAGCAGAGGGAGAGGCACAGATACGCAGTATTTT. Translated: CASRGRGTDTQYF.

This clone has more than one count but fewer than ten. This CDR3 is CASSESTPRGAFF. The CDR3, as DNA: TGCGCCAGCAGTGAGTCGACCCCCCGCGGAGCTTTCTTT. The chain is built from TRBV10-1 and TRBJ1-1, with D unresolved. The germline V and J ends were trimmed by 0 bases and 10 bases, with 12 bases remaining between them. CDR3 length: 13 residues. Germline CDR1 reads WNHNN; CDR2 reads SYGVQD (reference sequence).

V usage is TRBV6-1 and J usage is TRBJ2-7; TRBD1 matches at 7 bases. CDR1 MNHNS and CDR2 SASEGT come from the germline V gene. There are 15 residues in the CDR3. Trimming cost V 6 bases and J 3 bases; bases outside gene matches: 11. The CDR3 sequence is CASSDRDRAYYEQYF. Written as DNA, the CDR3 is TGTGCCAGCAGCGACCGGGACAGAGCTTACTACGAGCAGTACTTC.

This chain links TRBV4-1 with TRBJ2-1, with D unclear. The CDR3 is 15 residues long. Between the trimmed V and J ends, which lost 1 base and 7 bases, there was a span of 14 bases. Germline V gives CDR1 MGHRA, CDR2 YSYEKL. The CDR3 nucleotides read TGCGCCAGCAGCCAAGGGGCGGCCAGTTGGAATGAGCAGTTCTTC. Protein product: CASSQGAASWNEQFF.